The rows below give T cell receptor beta chains drawn from one sample of a study of OX40 agonist ivuxolimab in advanced cancers. This table comes from immunoSEQ multiplex PCR, and its TCRdb copy is limited to in-frame clones, with some not included. The repertoire holds about 20,000 clones, with less than 90% as singletons. The sequencing here drew on CD4+ or CD8+ T cells sorted from blood, taken in a trial of the OX40 agonist ivuxolimab. The receptor source for this set is an adult with an advanced solid tumor such as melanoma, head and neck, liver or kidney cancer. Each CDR3 is given with its conserved first and last residue. A D gene is named only where the DNA matches it firmly. Clone size is given for some rows only: seen once, a few or many times, or a class if the clone is expanded.

j_gene: TRBJ1-1; abundance: .; v_gene: TRBV6-5; d_gene: .; CDR3aa: CASSYRQVRGTEAFF
j_gene: TRBJ1-4; abundance: few; v_gene: TRBV5-6; d_gene: TRBD1; CDR3aa: CASSLGRGYEKLFF
j_gene: TRBJ1-2; abundance: .; v_gene: TRBV14; d_gene: TRBD1; CDR3aa: CASSRGDRAHYGYTF
j_gene: TRBJ2-7; abundance: .; v_gene: TRBV27; d_gene: TRBD2; CDR3aa: CASSPTAGAYEQYF
j_gene: TRBJ2-7; abundance: .; v_gene: TRBV7-8; d_gene: .; CDR3aa: CASSLDPNPYEQYF
j_gene: TRBJ2-3; abundance: .; v_gene: TRBV6-4; d_gene: TRBD2; CDR3aa: CASSRAPGGDADTQYF
j_gene: TRBJ1-6; abundance: .; v_gene: TRBV27; d_gene: TRBD1; CDR3aa: CASRFDRVGNSPLHF
j_gene: TRBJ1-2; abundance: .; v_gene: TRBV11-2; d_gene: .; CDR3aa: CASSLNWGQTLGYTF
j_gene: TRBJ2-1; abundance: once; v_gene: TRBV27; d_gene: .; CDR3aa: CASSPSRTPYNEQFF
j_gene: TRBJ2-5; abundance: .; v_gene: TRBV9; d_gene: .; CDR3aa: CASSVGGTIETQYF
j_gene: .; abundance: .; v_gene: TRBV11-3; d_gene: TRBD2; CDR3aa: CASSSYAGGKDEQYF
j_gene: TRBJ2-7; abundance: .; v_gene: TRBV6-5; d_gene: .; CDR3aa: CASSGLSSKYEQYF
j_gene: TRBJ2-1; abundance: .; v_gene: TRBV7-3; d_gene: TRBD2; CDR3aa: CASSSGVGGYNEQFF
j_gene: TRBJ1-1; abundance: .; v_gene: TRBV5-4; d_gene: TRBD1; CDR3aa: CASSLGHRGGTEAFF
j_gene: TRBJ2-5; abundance: .; v_gene: TRBV5-1; d_gene: .; CDR3aa: CASSLPPGGADQETQYF
j_gene: TRBJ2-1; abundance: .; v_gene: TRBV19; d_gene: .; CDR3aa: CASTAGTPYNEQFF
j_gene: TRBJ2-1; abundance: once; v_gene: TRBV27; d_gene: .; CDR3aa: CASMISGSYNEQFF
j_gene: TRBJ2-1; abundance: .; v_gene: TRBV4-1; d_gene: TRBD2; CDR3aa: CASSPPAGEGNEQFF
j_gene: TRBJ2-7; abundance: .; v_gene: TRBV11-2; d_gene: .; CDR3aa: CASSLAVGDYEQYF
j_gene: TRBJ2-1; abundance: .; v_gene: TRBV27; d_gene: TRBD2; CDR3aa: CASSLSSGLAGYNEQFF
j_gene: TRBJ2-7; abundance: .; v_gene: TRBV13; d_gene: .; CDR3aa: CASSLTTGEAPGYEQYF
j_gene: TRBJ2-1; abundance: once; v_gene: TRBV13; d_gene: .; CDR3aa: CASSLGRGTYNEQFF
j_gene: TRBJ2-1; abundance: .; v_gene: TRBV7-9; d_gene: TRBD1; CDR3aa: CASSSTDRASNEQFF
j_gene: TRBJ1-1; abundance: .; v_gene: TRBV13; d_gene: .; CDR3aa: CASSLGGFGAFF
j_gene: TRBJ1-4; abundance: .; v_gene: TRBV5-1; d_gene: .; CDR3aa: CASKGGTNEKLFF
j_gene: TRBJ1-2; abundance: .; v_gene: TRBV7-2; d_gene: .; CDR3aa: CASSFVPYGYTF